This T cell receptor (beta chain) was profiled in a study of cytomegalovirus exposure and HLA in healthy donors. PCR used 60 Vbeta primers and 13 Jbeta primers. TCRdb keeps only in-frame clones here, not all; method: immunoSEQ multiplex PCR. Of 200,000 to 300,000 clones in the sample, approximately 84% were seen once. Concerning this clone: Its antigen remains unidentified.

Study-level findings and limits: The authors later linked a missense DCLRE1C variant to TCR beta V- and J-gene trimming. In vitro experiments confirmed that a few CMV-associated chains were specific for CMV antigens.

The sequenced sample consisted of PBMCs. This clonotype was sampled from a girl aged 2-10 years in good health and CMV-seronegative.

As DNA, the CDR3 is TGTGCCAGCAGTCTCCGGGACACTTACTCTGGAAACACCATATATTTT. It yields the protein CASSLRDTYSGNTIYF. This chain uses TRBV28 with TRBJ1-3, with a possible D match to TRBD1 (6 bases). The V end lost 5 bases, the J end lost 0 bases, and 14 bases lay between the germline ends. Germline lookup yields CDR1 MDHEN and CDR2 SYDVKM. The CDR3 spans 16 residues.